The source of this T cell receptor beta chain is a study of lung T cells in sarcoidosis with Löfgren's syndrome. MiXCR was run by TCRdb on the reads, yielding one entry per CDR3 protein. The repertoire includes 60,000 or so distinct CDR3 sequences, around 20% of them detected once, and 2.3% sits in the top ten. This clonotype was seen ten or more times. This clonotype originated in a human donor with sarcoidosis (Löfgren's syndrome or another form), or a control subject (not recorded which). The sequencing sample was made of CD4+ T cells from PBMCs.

The DNA of the CDR3 is TGCAGTGCTAGTAGGCCGGGCCTATCCCACGAGCAGTACTTC. This translates into CSASRPGLSHEQYF. The V call is TRBV20-1, the J call TRBJ2-7, with D hard to call. The CDR3 is 14 amino acids. V was pared by 3 bases and J by 5 bases, with 17 bases between. Per the germline V gene, CDR1 is DFQATT and CDR2 is SNEGSKA (reference sequence).